This record covers a single T cell receptor beta chain. As processed by the authors: Amplification of reference gene primers provided the estimated nucleated cell counts. Only in-frame clones appear in the TCRdb table, and some are missing; sequencing was by immunoSEQ multiplex PCR. From that table come the V and J calls and clone size; the DNA was used to work out D and trimming. The sample comprises some 450,000 clones, around 90% of which are singletons, and more than 0.7% rests with the top ten. The source of the sample is a study of blood T cell repertoires in COVID-19. Study information: Researchers got acute and convalescent COVID-19 samples from the United States, Italy and Spain. T cells, B-cell-depleted T cells, or PBMCs supplied cDNA or gDNA.

The CDR3 totals 15 residues. Germline loops: CDR1 SNHLY, CDR2 FYNNEI. Unmatched junction bases numbered 4, after V lost 6 bases and J lost 2 bases. Sequenced sample: peripheral blood. This TCR came from a young man with COVID-19, enrolled during active disease. The chain links TRBV2 to TRBJ2-5, with TRBD2 matching 12 bases. DNA of the CDR3: TGTGCCAGCAGGGCTAGCGGGGGGGGTCAAGAGACCCAGTACTTC. Translated, it gives CASRASGGGQETQYF.